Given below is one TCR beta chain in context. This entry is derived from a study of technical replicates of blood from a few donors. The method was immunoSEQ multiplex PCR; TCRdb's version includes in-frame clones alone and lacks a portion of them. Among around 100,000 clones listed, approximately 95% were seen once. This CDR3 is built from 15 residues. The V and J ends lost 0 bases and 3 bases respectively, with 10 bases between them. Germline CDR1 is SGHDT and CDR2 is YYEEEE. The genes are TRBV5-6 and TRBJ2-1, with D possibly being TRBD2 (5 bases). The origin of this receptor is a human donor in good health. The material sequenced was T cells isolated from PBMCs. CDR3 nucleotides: TGTGCCAGCAGCTTGGTTCAAGGGAGCTACAATGAGCAGTTCTTC. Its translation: CASSLVQGSYNEQFF.